The next 25 T cell receptor beta chains were all read from a single sample in a study of T cell responses to AZD1222 COVID-19 vaccine. TCRdb keeps only in-frame clones here, not all; method: immunoSEQ multiplex PCR. The sample lists about 94,000 clones; more than 75% were seen once. Sample: peripheral blood, taken 28 days after the second AZD1222 dose. The receptors derive from an adult who received the AZD1222 COVID-19 vaccine.

A single count supports this clone. This rearrangement joins TRBV18 to TRBJ1-1; 10 bases align to TRBD1. The CDR3 runs 16 residues. Germline-derived CDR1 and CDR2 are KGHSH and LQKENI. The J segment lost 1 base and the V segment lost 2 bases, leaving 4 bases of the junction unmatched. DNA of the CDR3: TGTGCCAGCTCACCAAAGACAGGGGGCTGGAACACTGAAGCTTTCTTT. Residues: CASSPKTGGWNTEAFF.

This clone was counted once. The chain has TRBV10-3 and TRBJ2-3, with 9 bases lining up with TRBD1. This CDR3 has 14 residues. The germline CDR1 and CDR2 sequences are ENHRY and SYGVKD. Losses at the gene ends were 8 bases for V and 3 bases for J; bases not matched to a gene: 6. CDR3 sequence: CAIATGGNTDTQYF. In nucleotides, the CDR3 is TGTGCCATCGCTACAGGGGGCAATACAGATACGCAGTATTTT.

The V call is TRBV28, the J call TRBJ1-2, with TRBD1 identical over 10 bases. CDR1 MDHEN and CDR2 SYDVKM come from the germline V gene. V trimming: 2 bases; J trimming: 4 bases; junction bases outside the gene matches: 10. The CDR3 length is 17 residues. The CDR3 DNA sequence: TGTGCCAGCAGTTTAGGGACAGGGGAGTACCTAGGCTATGGCTACACCTTC. It encodes CASSLGTGEYLGYGYTF.

The V and J genes are TRBV2 and TRBJ1-4, with TRBD1 matching over 7 bases. There are 13 residues in the CDR3. Germline V CDR1 and CDR2: SNHLY, FYNNEI. The ends lost 6 bases at V and 8 bases at J; junction bases unmatched: 6. The CDR3 loop reads CASSQQGREKLFF. In nucleotides, the CDR3 is TGTGCCAGCAGCCAACAGGGGCGGGAAAAACTGTTTTTT.

The chain has TRBV6-1 and TRBJ1-3; the D is unclear. V gave up 2 bases and J gave up 0 bases, with 5 bases separating them. The CDR3 sequence is 14 residues long. Germline values: CDR1 MNHNS, CDR2 SASEGT. Here the CDR3 DNA reads TGTGCCAGCAGTGAACAGTTCTCTGGAAACACCATATATTTT. Its protein product is CASSEQFSGNTIYF.

This sequence joins TRBV7-9 and TRBJ1-6; tentative D call: TRBD1 (5 bases). V was cut by 4 bases and J by 6 bases, with 10 bases left in between. The CDR3 sequence is 14 residues long. The germline gives CDR1 SEHNR, CDR2 FQNEAQ (reference sequence). The CDR3 nucleotides are TGTGCCAGCAGCTCTGGGGGTCTTAATTCACCCCTCCACTTT. Translated: CASSSGGLNSPLHF.

The chain has TRBV6-1 and TRBJ1-1; D not certain. This CDR3 contains 12 residues. The V gene's germline CDR1 is MNHNS and CDR2 SASEGT. Trimming cost V 0 bases and J 5 bases, with 4 bases left between them. Here the CDR3 reads CASSEALTEAFF. In nucleotides, the CDR3 is TGTGCCAGCAGTGAAGCGCTAACTGAAGCTTTCTTT.

V gene TRBV27 combines with J gene TRBJ1-5, with a weak D call TRBD1 (5 bases). Germline V gives CDR1 MNHEY, CDR2 SMNVEV (reference sequence). The CDR3 has 14 residues. Trimming stripped 6 bases from V and 9 bases from J, with 18 bases between. CDR3 sequence (DNA): TGTGCCAGCAGCATCACAGGTGCTCGAGGGCCCCAGCATTTT. Its protein is CASSITGARGPQHF.

The chain employs TRBV2 and TRBJ2-2, with D unclear. Per the germline V gene, CDR1 is SNHLY and CDR2 is FYNNEI. Trimming took 7 bases from V and 0 from J, leaving 9 bases between them. The CDR3 length is 14 residues. CDR3 loop: CASNKDSNTGELFF. The CDR3 nucleotides read TGTGCCAGCAATAAGGATTCGAACACCGGGGAGCTGTTTTTT.

The V gene is TRBV7-9, the J gene TRBJ1-5; D might be TRBD1 (5 bases). Trimming left V 2 bases short and J 7 bases short, with 15 bases between. Germline loops: CDR1 SEHNR, CDR2 FQNEAQ (reference sequence). CDR3 length: 15 amino acids. The CDR3 here is CASSLTGSGDQPQHF. CDR3 coding DNA: TGTGCCAGCAGCTTAACCGGGTCGGGGGACCAGCCCCAGCATTTT.

The CDR3: CASSPDKNYGYTF. CDR3 DNA: TGTGCCAGCTCACCAGACAAAAACTATGGCTACACCTTC. The chain recombines TRBV18 with TRBJ1-2; D is undetermined. Trimming cost V 2 bases and J 2 bases, with 6 bases left between them. CDR3 length: 13 amino acids. From germline, CDR1 is KGHSH and CDR2 LQKENI.

The V call is TRBV27, the J call TRBJ1-3, with a possible D match to TRBD1 (5 bases). Trimming shortened V by 7 bases and J by 3 bases, and 7 bases separated the two germline ends. This CDR3 contains 12 residues. Germline assignment: CDR1 MNHEY and CDR2 SMNVEV (reference sequence). CDR3 sequence (DNA): TGTGCCAGCATGGGGGGTGGAAACACCATATATTTT. Translated: CASMGGGNTIYF.

The chain couples TRBV27 to TRBJ2-1, with no clear D. Germline values: CDR1 MNHEY, CDR2 SMNVEV (reference sequence). This CDR3 region has 14 residues. Trimming left V 6 bases short and J 3 bases short, with 12 bases between. The CDR3 coding sequence is TGTGCCAGCAGGCCCCCGGGTAACTACAATGAGCAGTTCTTC. Residues: CASRPPGNYNEQFF.

This chain joins TRBV29-1 and TRBJ1-5; 7 bases agree with TRBD1. This CDR3 region has 15 residues. J lost 5 bases, V lost 7 bases, and 14 bases had no gene match. Per the germline V gene, CDR1 is SQVTM and CDR2 is ANQGSEA. The CDR3 DNA follows: TGCAGCGCCGCCGTCGTGACAGGGCAAGATCAGCCCCAGCATTTT. Translation: CSAAVVTGQDQPQHF.

This clone was picked up one time. CDR3 protein: CASSLFGGAPSGANVLTF. CDR3 in DNA: TGTGCCAGCAGTTTATTCGGCGGCGCCCCCTCTGGGGCCAACGTCCTGACTTTC. The V gene is TRBV27, the J gene TRBJ2-6, with D unclear. The V end was cut by 1 base, the J end by 0 bases, with 13 bases between. Germline CDR1 reads MNHEY; CDR2 reads SMNVEV (reference sequence). The length of the CDR3 is 18 residues. Filled out from reference TRBV27 and TRBJ2-6, the complete variable domain reads EAQVTQNPRYLITVTGKKLTVTCSQNMNHEYMSWYRQDPGLGLRQIYYSMNVEVTDKGDVPEGYKVSRKEKRNFPLILESPSPNQTSLYFCASSLFGGAPSGANVLTFGAGSRLTVL.

CDR3 DNA: TGTGCCAGCAGCCTTAACCGGGACAGAGTCTATGGCTACACCTTC. Amino acid sequence: CASSLNRDRVYGYTF. The chain employs TRBV5-5 and TRBJ1-2; 7 bases map to TRBD1. The junction had 10 bases not matched to a gene; V was cut back by 4 bases and J by 4 bases. This CDR3 has 15 residues. Germline V gives CDR1 SGHKS, CDR2 YYEKEE (reference sequence).

This clone turned up a few times. The chain uses TRBV20-1 and TRBJ2-3; possibly TRBD1 for D (5 bases). This CDR3 is built from 14 residues. Germline lookup yields CDR1 DFQATT and CDR2 SNEGSKA (reference sequence). V lost 3 bases and J 4 bases, leaving 14 bases between the germline ends. The CDR3 DNA reads TGCAGTGCTAGTAACCAGGGTTTATCAGATACGCAGTATTTT. Residues: CSASNQGLSDTQYF.

This chain connects TRBV19 to TRBJ2-3; tentatively, D is TRBD1 or TRBD2 (5 bases each). V lost 3 bases, J lost 6 bases, and 16 bases lay in between. Looked up from germline, CDR1 is LNHDA and CDR2 is SQIVND (reference sequence). The CDR3 runs to 15 residues. The CDR3 reads CASSIALRGGDTQYF. The CDR3 nucleotides read TGTGCCAGTAGTATCGCCCTGAGGGGCGGGGATACGCAGTATTTT.

This chain uses TRBV9 with TRBJ2-7; the match to TRBD2 covers 7 bases. The CDR3 sequence is 15 residues long. Trimming at V came to 1 base and at J to 3 bases, leaving 7 bases not matched to a gene. Germline V lookup: CDR1 SGDLS, CDR2 YYNGEE. The CDR3 sequence: CASSVSMTSSYEQYF. The CDR3 bases are TGTGCCAGCAGCGTATCGATGACTAGCAGCTACGAGCAGTACTTC.

The genes are TRBV4-3 and TRBJ2-7; 9 bases map to TRBD1. This CDR3 region has 14 residues. The V gene end was trimmed by 2 bases and the J gene end by 7 bases; junction bases not matched to a gene: 6. CDR1 is LGHNA and CDR2 is YSLEER in the germline V gene. The CDR3 sequence: CASSQRTGDLEQYF. For the CDR3, the DNA is TGCGCCAGCAGCCAAAGGACAGGGGACCTGGAGCAGTACTTC.

In its sample, this clone was seen once. J is TRBJ1-2 and V is TRBV6-1; 8 positions agree with TRBD1. CDR3 length: 16 amino acids. V was clipped by 2 bases and J by 4 bases; unmatched bases: 9. Germline V gene data show CDR1 as MNHNS and CDR2 as SASEGT. CDR3 nucleotide sequence: TGTGCCAGCAGTGAATATGACAGGGGCACTCCCTATGGCTACACCTTC. Protein sequence: CASSEYDRGTPYGYTF.

The chain carries TRBV7-2 and TRBJ1-1; D remains unclear. From germline, CDR1 is SGHTA and CDR2 FQGNSA. Trimming removed 1 base at V and 8 bases at J, with 14 bases between. The CDR3 extends over 14 amino acids. The CDR3 here is CASSLGVNTAEAFF. DNA of the CDR3: TGTGCCAGCAGCTTAGGGGTGAATACGGCGGAAGCTTTCTTT.

This clone showed up just once. The chain employs TRBV11-2 and TRBJ1-1; D possibly corresponds to TRBD1 (6 bases). Trimming took 6 bases from V and 7 from J, leaving 12 bases between them. The CDR3 is made up of 12 amino acids. Looked up from germline, CDR1 is SGHAT and CDR2 is FQNNGV. The CDR3 DNA sequence: TGTGCCAGCAGAGGGGGGCAGCTTGAAGCTTTCTTT. Its protein is CASRGGQLEAFF. Looking up the rest from reference TRBV11-2 and TRBJ1-1 gives the full variable domain: EAGVAQSPRYKIIEKRQSVAFWCNPISGHATLYWYQQILGQGPKLLIQFQNNGVVDDSQLPKDRFSAERLKGVDSTLKIQPAKLEDSAVYLCASRGGQLEAFFGQGTRLTVV.

This chain uses TRBV27 with TRBJ2-1; D is unresolved. The CDR3 runs to 15 residues. V was clipped by 7 bases and J by 9 bases, with 22 bases between them. From germline, CDR1 is MNHEY and CDR2 SMNVEV (reference sequence). CDR3 amino acids: CASTNSPAINGEQFF. The CDR3 DNA sequence: TGTGCCAGCACGAACAGCCCGGCTATAAATGGTGAGCAGTTCTTC.

This clone was found once. This rearrangement joins TRBV25-1 to TRBJ2-7; D remains ambiguous. This CDR3 region has 14 residues. Germline lookup yields CDR1 MGHDK and CDR2 SYGVNS. Trimming stripped 6 bases from V and 0 bases from J, with 12 bases between. The CDR3 DNA is TGTGCCAGCAGCGAGGCGCTATCCTCCTACGAGCAGTACTTC. Protein product: CASSEALSSYEQYF.